This passage covers 15 T cell receptor beta chains from one sample sequenced in a study of identical twins. TCRdb reanalysed the 5' RACE reads using MiXCR and keeps one entry per CDR3 protein. The sample holds around 1.7 million distinct CDR3 sequences, about 32% seen once. The specimen sequenced was cord blood. The source is a newborn girl in good health.

This clonotype was recorded once. The chain employs TRBV6-1 and TRBJ2-6; D is possibly TRBD1 (5 bases). The length of the CDR3 is 15 residues. Germline CDR1 and CDR2: MNHNS and SASEGT. Between the trimmed V and J ends, which lost 4 bases and 0 bases, there was a span of 7 bases. CDR3 nucleotides: TGTGCCAGCAGTGCTGACAGCTCTGGGGCCAACGTCCTGACTTTC. Translating it yields CASSADSSGANVLTF.

The V and J genes are TRBV20-1 and TRBJ1-2; D not certain. V was shortened by 0 bases and J by 4 bases, with 6 bases between the two germline ends. The germline V gene encodes CDR1 DFQATT and CDR2 SNEGSKA (reference sequence). The CDR3 contains 12 residues. CDR3 DNA sequence: TGCAGTGCTAGAGATGCGGTCTATGGCTACACCTTC. It codes for CSARDAVYGYTF.

The rearrangement links TRBV2 to TRBJ1-6, with D hard to call. V lost 4 bases and J 5 bases, leaving 9 bases between the germline ends. This CDR3 spans 14 amino acids. CDR1 SNHLY and CDR2 FYNNEI come from the germline V gene. This CDR3 is CASSGRRNNSPLHF. As DNA, the CDR3 is TGTGCCAGCAGTGGACGGAGAAATAATTCACCCCTCCACTTT.

V and J are TRBV20-1 and TRBJ2-3, with TRBD2 identical over 9 bases. The CDR3 extends over 15 amino acids. Germline lookup yields CDR1 DFQATT and CDR2 SNEGSKA (reference sequence). Losses at the gene ends were 2 bases for V and 4 bases for J; bases not matched to a gene: 7. The CDR3 loop is CSARPASGMSDTQYF. CDR3 bases: TGCAGTGCTAGACCCGCTAGCGGGATGTCAGATACGCAGTATTTT.

The rearrangement joins TRBV20-1 to TRBJ2-4; the match to TRBD2 covers 8 bases. Germline V gene sequence: CDR1 DFQATT, CDR2 SNEGSKA (reference sequence). The CDR3 runs to 14 residues. Germline trimming cut 1 base from V and 13 bases from J; bases unmatched to any gene: 12. The CDR3 reads CSARGSSGFLEQYF. CDR3 nucleotides: TGCAGTGCTAGAGGGTCTAGCGGGTTTTTGGAGCAGTACTTC.

This clonotype was counted only a few times. The chain links TRBV6-6 to TRBJ1-1; D may be TRBD1 (5 bases). This CDR3 has 16 residues. Germline V gene sequence: CDR1 MNHNY, CDR2 SVGAGI (reference sequence). V lost 3 bases and J 0 bases, leaving 14 bases between the germline ends. CDR3 residues: CASSYGGWVMNTEAFF. The CDR3 DNA is TGTGCCAGCAGTTATGGGGGGTGGGTTATGAACACTGAAGCTTTCTTT.

The chain is built from TRBV20-1 and TRBJ2-5; 9 bases line up with TRBD2. Germline trimming cut 3 bases from V and 11 bases from J; bases unmatched to any gene: 10. There are 13 residues in the CDR3. The germline V gene has CDR1 DFQATT and CDR2 SNEGSKA (reference sequence). The CDR3 reads CSARVAGVNEQYF. The CDR3 DNA follows: TGCAGTGCTAGGGTAGCGGGAGTGAATGAGCAGTACTTC.

The chain has TRBV6-2 or TRBV6-3 and TRBJ2-6; 12 nucleotides agree with TRBD2. In germline, CDR1 is MNHEY, CDR2 SVGEGT. The CDR3 contains 19 residues. After removal of 6 bases from V and 2 bases from J, the junction contained 11 bases not matched to a gene. Here the CDR3 reads CASSRSRLAGVPGANVLTF. The DNA for the CDR3 is TGTGCCAGCAGCCGGAGTCGACTAGCGGGAGTCCCTGGGGCCAACGTCCTGACTTTC.

Only a few counts were recorded for this clonotype. The chain employs TRBV10-3 and TRBJ2-7; 15 bases match TRBD2. This CDR3 comprises 15 residues. Losses at the gene ends were 4 bases for V and 3 bases for J; bases not matched to a gene: 1. CDR1 ENHRY and CDR2 SYGVKD come from the germline V gene. The CDR3 is CAISGGLAGGYEQYF. Written as DNA, the CDR3 is TGTGCCATCAGTGGGGGACTAGCGGGAGGCTACGAGCAGTACTTC.

This clonotype was observed many times. The CDR3 DNA sequence: TGCGCCAGCAGCTTAGCGGGGTTCACAGATACGCAGTATTTT. Protein product: CASSLAGFTDTQYF. The J gene is TRBJ2-3, the V gene TRBV5-1, with 7 bases fitting TRBD2. CDR3 size: 14 residues. From germline, CDR1 is SGHRS and CDR2 YFSETQ. The junction had 2 bases not matched to a gene; V was cut back by 2 bases and J by 2 bases.

The chain joins TRBV29-1 to TRBJ2-3, with 7 bases identical to TRBD2. Germline V CDR1 and CDR2: SQVTM, ANQGSEA. The ends lost 0 bases at V and 1 base at J; junction bases unmatched: 7. CDR3 length: 16 amino acids. CDR3 nucleotide sequence: TGCAGCGTTGAAGAGCGGAGCGGGAAGGGCACAGATACGCAGTATTTT. Amino acid sequence: CSVEERSGKGTDTQYF.

This clonotype showed up many times. This chain links TRBV3-1 with TRBJ2-7; 8 bases fit TRBD1. V shed 1 base, J shed 1 base, and the junction held 9 bases outside the gene matches. Germline CDR1 and CDR2: LGHDT and YNNKEL (reference sequence). The CDR3 has 17 amino acids. CDR3 loop: CASSQAAGQGLSYEQYF. The DNA for the CDR3 is TGTGCCAGCAGCCAAGCCGCTGGACAGGGCCTATCCTACGAGCAGTACTTC.

This clonotype was recorded a few times. The germline gene is not matched at one end of the junction; a read error may be the cause. This chain connects TRBV12-3 or TRBV12-4 to TRBJ2-3, with D possibly matching TRBD2 (5 bases). The CDR3 is made up of 14 amino acids. The CDR3 region has the DNA TGTGCCAGCAGTTTCTATAGAGGGCCAGATACGCGGTATTTT. Encoded protein: CASSFYRGPDTRYF.

The CDR3 region is CASTGNNSPLHF. The CDR3 DNA reads TGTGCCAGCACAGGGAATAATTCACCCCTCCACTTT. V gene TRBV6-5 combines with J gene TRBJ1-6, with D perhaps TRBD1 (5 bases). The CDR3 totals 12 residues. Germline assignment: CDR1 MNHEY and CDR2 SVGAGI. V was shortened by 7 bases and J by 5 bases, with 6 bases between the two germline ends.

V usage is TRBV20-1 and J usage is TRBJ2-7, with 7 bases that match TRBD2. The J segment lost 0 bases and the V segment lost 1 base, leaving 3 bases of the junction unmatched. Germline V gives CDR1 DFQATT, CDR2 SNEGSKA (reference sequence). The CDR3 has 14 residues. CDR3: CSARVGGGSYEQYF. The DNA of the CDR3 is TGCAGTGCTAGAGTCGGCGGGGGCTCCTACGAGCAGTACTTC.